Listed below are T cell receptor beta chains from one sample, sequenced in a study of post-analysis software for immune sequencing data. Using its own MiXCR run on the PCR reads, TCRdb lists one record per CDR3 protein. This sample has approximately 570,000 distinct CDR3 sequences; about 44% occur once, and the top ten carry about 1.8%. The sample was blood. These receptors were collected from a girl aged 5-17 years with multiple sclerosis. Both conserved end residues are part of each CDR3. Fields, in order: D gene, clone size, CDR3 length, V gene, J gene, CDR3 protein, CDR3 DNA. The D gene is left open where the match is weak. Clone sizes are given selectively: once, few, many, or a class where the clone is expanded.

>TRBD2|NA|19|TRBV2|TRBJ2-1
CASVSGTSGRPTSYNEQFF
TGTGCCAGCGTATCCGGGACTAGCGGGAGGCCCACCTCCTACAATGAGCAGTTCTTC
>TRBD1|NA|14|TRBV5-6|TRBJ1-1
CASSWAFGQGEAFF
TGTGCCAGCAGCTGGGCCTTCGGACAGGGTGAAGCTTTCTTT
>TRBD1|NA|16|TRBV9|TRBJ2-7
CACSVDDRGQRYEQYF
TGTGCCTGCAGCGTCGACGACAGGGGGCAAAGGTACGAGCAGTACTTC
>TRBD1|NA|15|TRBV27|TRBJ2-5
CASSSGQGIQETQYF
TGTGCCAGCAGCTCGGGACAGGGGATCCAAGAGACCCAGTACTTC
>TRBD1|NA|17|TRBV25-1|TRBJ1-1
CASSFRGQGVGNTEAFF
TGTGCCAGCAGTTTCAGGGGACAGGGCGTGGGGAACACTGAAGCTTTCTTT
>NA|NA|11|TRBV28|TRBJ2-1
CAGSLGREQFF
TGTGCCGGCAGTTTGGGGCGGGAGCAGTTCTTC
>NA|NA|12|TRBV5-6|TRBJ2-1
CASSLQANEQFF
TGTGCCAGCAGCTTGCAGGCCAATGAGCAGTTCTTC
>TRBD2|NA|13|TRBV5-1|TRBJ2-5
CASSLREGETQYF
TGCGCCAGCAGCTTAAGGGAGGGAGAGACCCAGTACTTC
>NA|NA|15|TRBV12-3/TRBV12-4|TRBJ2-1
CASSLVRGASNQQFF
TGTGCCAGCAGTTTAGTCAGGGGGGCTTCCAATCAGCAGTTCTTC
>NA|few|13|TRBV3-1|TRBJ2-3
CASSPFAGDTQYF
TGTGCCAGCAGCCCGTTCGCGGGAGATACGCAGTATTTT
>TRBD1|NA|14|TRBV24-1|TRBJ1-2
CATSATGAHDGYTF
TGTGCCACCAGTGCGACAGGGGCTCACGATGGCTACACCTTC
>NA|few|12|TRBV20-1|TRBJ2-5
CSARQGSETQYF
TGCAGTGCTAGACAGGGGAGCGAGACCCAGTACTTC
>NA|NA|14|TRBV9|TRBJ2-3
CASSPGTRGDTQYF
TGTGCCAGCAGCCCAGGGACCCGTGGGGATACGCAGTATTTT
>TRBD2|few|16|TRBV5-1|TRBJ2-1
CASRLGLAIAYNEQFF
TGCGCCAGCAGACTGGGACTAGCGATCGCCTACAATGAGCAGTTCTTC
>NA|few|15|TRBV6-6|TRBJ2-4
CASTSQGLAKNIQYF
TGTGCCAGCACTTCACAGGGACTAGCCAAAAACATTCAGTACTTC
>NA|NA|13|TRBV12-3/TRBV12-4|TRBJ2-1
CASSFRSQETQFF
TGTGCCAGCAGTTTTCGCAGCCAAGAGACCCAGTTCTTC
>NA|NA|15|TRBV5-1|TRBJ2-7
CASSSTGKGVYEQYF
TGCGCCAGCAGCTCGACCGGGAAGGGAGTCTACGAGCAGTACTTC
>TRBD2|NA|13|TRBV20-1|TRBJ2-7
CSAWGLDSYEQYF
TGCAGTGCCTGGGGACTAGATTCCTACGAGCAGTACTTC
>NA|NA|11|TRBV11-2|TRBJ2-7
CASSGHYEQYF
TGTGCCAGCAGCGGACACTACGAGCAGTACTTC
>NA|NA|13|TRBV2|TRBJ1-2
CASSVWVNYGYTF
TGTGCCAGCAGTGTCTGGGTAAACTATGGCTACACCTTC
>NA|NA|16|TRBV10-3|TRBJ2-5
CAISAPMVGDEETQYF
TGTGCCATCAGTGCCCCAATGGTGGGGGACGAAGAGACCCAGTACTTC
>NA|few|14|TRBV5-1|TRBJ2-5
CASSLAQGQETQYF
TGCGCCAGCAGCTTGGCCCAGGGGCAAGAGACCCAGTACTTC
>NA|NA|13|TRBV12-3/TRBV12-4|TRBJ2-1
CASRTSTSGRQFF
TGTGCCAGCAGGACCTCTACCAGTGGAAGGCAGTTCTTC
>TRBD2|NA|17|TRBV5-1|TRBJ2-1
CASSPAVTSGSYNEQFF
TGCGCCAGCAGCCCAGCTGTGACTAGCGGGAGCTACAATGAGCAGTTCTTC
>NA|few|14|TRBV5-1|TRBJ2-7
CASSSGPLGNEQYF
TGCGCCAGCAGCTCGGGACCCCTCGGGAACGAGCAGTACTTC
>TRBD2|NA|14|TRBV11-2|TRBJ2-1
CASSYALPAGRQFF
TGTGCCAGCAGCTACGCCCTGCCAGCGGGGAGACAGTTCTTC
>TRBD2|NA|16|TRBV27|TRBJ2-5
CASSLDGGALVETQYF
TGTGCCAGCAGTTTGGACGGGGGGGCCCTTGTAGAGACCCAGTACTTC
>NA|NA|11|TRBV12-3/TRBV12-4|TRBJ2-1
CASRLKNEQFF
TGTGCCAGCAGACTTAAGAATGAGCAGTTCTTC
>NA|NA|17|TRBV20-1|TRBJ2-2
CSASIRRLGEGTGELFF
TGCAGTGCTAGTATAAGACGACTGGGAGAGGGGACCGGGGAGCTGTTTTTT
>NA|NA|16|TRBV5-1|TRBJ2-5
CASSDSTNHYQETQYF
TGCGCCAGCAGCGACTCGACTAACCACTACCAAGAGACCCAGTACTTC
>TRBD1|few|18|TRBV5-1|TRBJ2-6
CASSLAGQAISGANVLTF
TGCGCCAGCAGCTTGGCGGGACAGGCAATCTCTGGGGCCAACGTCCTGACTTTC
>NA|few|14|TRBV12-3/TRBV12-4|TRBJ2-1
CASSDGGLSNEQFF
TGTGCCAGCTCGGATGGGGGGCTTTCCAATGAGCAGTTCTTC
>NA|NA|15|TRBV19|TRBJ1-1
CANSMPGPMNTEAFF
TGTGCCAATAGTATGCCGGGGCCCATGAACACTGAAGCTTTCTTT
>TRBD1|few|14|TRBV12-3/TRBV12-4|TRBJ2-7
CASRGQATHYEQYF
TGTGCCAGCAGGGGACAGGCGACCCACTACGAGCAGTACTTC
>TRBD2|few|13|TRBV7-2|TRBJ2-3
CASSRGLGDTQYF
TGTGCCAGCAGCCGCGGACTAGGCGATACGCAGTATTTT
>NA|once|13|TRBV12-3/TRBV12-4|TRBJ2-1
CAGSPGLGYEQFF
TGTGCCGGCAGTCCTGGCCTGGGGTATGAGCAGTTCTTC
>TRBD2|NA|16|TRBV20-1|TRBJ2-1
CSAIDPSGRAYNEQFF
TGCAGTGCTATCGATCCGAGCGGGAGGGCCTACAATGAGCAGTTCTTC
>TRBD2|NA|16|TRBV12-3/TRBV12-4|TRBJ2-1
CASSRLAGGTYNEQFF
TGTGCCAGCAGTCGACTAGCGGGAGGGACCTACAATGAGCAGTTCTTC
>NA|NA|15|TRBV20-1|TRBJ2-1
CSAPIISGYNNEQFF
TGCAGTGCTCCTATCATTAGCGGCTACAACAATGAGCAGTTCTTC
>TRBD1|NA|12|TRBV10-3|TRBJ2-7
CAISPNRGEQYF
TGTGCCATCAGTCCAAACAGGGGCGAGCAGTACTTC
>NA|NA|15|TRBV12-3/TRBV12-4|TRBJ2-4
CASSLGGLFKNIQYF
TGTGCCAGCAGTTTAGGGGGACTCTTCAAAAACATTCAGTACTTC
>NA|few|16|TRBV6-5|TRBJ2-7
CASRYQSGPFPYEQYF
TGTGCCAGCAGATACCAGTCCGGACCATTCCCCTACGAGCAGTACTTC
>TRBD1|NA|12|TRBV12-3/TRBV12-4|TRBJ2-1
CASSGQANEQFF
TGTGCCAGTTCTGGACAGGCGAATGAGCAGTTCTTC
>NA|NA|14|TRBV7-2|TRBJ2-5
CASSKTGLQETQYF
TGTGCCAGCAGCAAGACAGGTCTCCAAGAGACCCAGTACTTC
>TRBD1|once|15|TRBV20-1|TRBJ1-2
CSASLRDRGRRGYTF
TGCAGTGCTAGTCTCCGGGACAGGGGAAGGCGTGGCTACACCTTC
>NA|NA|14|TRBV7-9|TRBJ1-2
CASSGGDGNYGYTF
TGTGCCAGCAGCGGGGGGGACGGCAACTATGGCTACACCTTC
>NA|NA|18|TRBV11-2|TRBJ2-6
CASSLARSDYSGATVLTF
TGTGCCAGCAGCTTAGCGAGATCGGATTACTCTGGGGCCACCGTCCTGACTTTC
>TRBD1|NA|12|TRBV20-1|TRBJ2-7
CSASAGGYEQYF
TGCAGTGCTAGTGCAGGGGGCTACGAGCAGTACTTC